This TCR beta chain appears in the sequencing data of a study of T cells expressing NK-cell markers. In the study overall: Serological testing identified most of the eight sequenced donors as HCMV-seropositive and one as seronegative.

After re-calling the 5' RACE reads, TCRdb lists one entry per CDR3 protein, DNA absent. Its table records some 390,000 distinct CDR3 sequences. This CDR3 has 13 residues. The V gene's germline CDR1 is ENHRY and CDR2 SYGVKD. The rearrangement uses TRBV10-3 and TRBJ2-1; there is no DNA to check the TCRdb D call of TRBD1. The sample comprised blood T cells: a sorted CD56 or NKG2C T cell subset, CD4+ or CD8+ T cells, or bulk PBMC T cells (not recorded which). This clonotype originated in a woman aged 45-65 years in good health. CDR3 amino acids: CAISDRDSNEQFF.